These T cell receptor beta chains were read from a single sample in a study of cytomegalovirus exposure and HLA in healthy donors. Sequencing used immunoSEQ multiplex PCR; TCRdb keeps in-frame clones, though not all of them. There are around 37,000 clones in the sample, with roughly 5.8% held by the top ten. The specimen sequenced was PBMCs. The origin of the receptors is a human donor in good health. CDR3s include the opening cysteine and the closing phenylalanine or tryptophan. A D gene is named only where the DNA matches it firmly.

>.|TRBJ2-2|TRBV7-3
TGTGCCAGCAGCATGCACGGGGGGAACACCGGGGAGCTGTTTTTT
CASSMHGGNTGELFF
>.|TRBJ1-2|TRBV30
TGTGCCTGGAGTGGGGGCGGTGGCTACACCTTC
CAWSGGGGYTF
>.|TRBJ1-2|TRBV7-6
TGTGCCAGCAGCCCGCGAGGGACTAACTATGGCTACACCTTC
CASSPRGTNYGYTF
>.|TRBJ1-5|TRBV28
TGTGCCAGCAGCGGACAGATTCATCAGCCCCAGCATTTT
CASSGQIHQPQHF
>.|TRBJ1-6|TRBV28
TGTGCCAGCAGCCAGGGGAAGGAGCCCCTCCACTTT
CASSQGKEPLHF
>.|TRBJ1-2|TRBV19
TGTGCCAGTAGCCGACGGGGCTATGGCTACACCTTC
CASSRRGYGYTF
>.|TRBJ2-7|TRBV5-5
TGTGCCAGCAGCCCCCATTACGAGCAGTACTTC
CASSPHYEQYF
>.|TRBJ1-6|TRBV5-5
TGTGCCAGCAGCTTAGGGACAAGGAATTCACCCCTCCACTTT
CASSLGTRNSPLHF
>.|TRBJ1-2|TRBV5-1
TGCGCCAGCAGCGGCACGAAGACGGGAACTAACTATGGCTACACCTTC
CASSGTKTGTNYGYTF
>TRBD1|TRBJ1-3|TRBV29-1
TGCAGCGCGAGGGACAGTTGGTTCTCTGGAAACACCATATATTTT
CSARDSWFSGNTIYF
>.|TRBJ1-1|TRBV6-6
TGTGCCAGCAGTTACTCCGGGAAGGGAACTGAAGCTTTCTTT
CASSYSGKGTEAFF
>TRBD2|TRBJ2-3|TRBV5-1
TGCGCCAGCAGCCCTCTAGCGGGGGGCAGAAGGAGCACAGATACGCAGTATTTT
CASSPLAGGRRSTDTQYF
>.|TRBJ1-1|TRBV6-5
TGTGCCAGCCGTGGACGAGGGCGGGAGGACACTGAAGCTTTCTTT
CASRGRGREDTEAFF
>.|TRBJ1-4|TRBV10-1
TGCGCCAGCAGTGAGAGGTCCGGGGATGAAAAACTGTTTTTT
CASSERSGDEKLFF
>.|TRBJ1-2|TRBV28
TGTGCCAGCAGTTTACCAGCTAACTATGGCTACACCTTC
CASSLPANYGYTF
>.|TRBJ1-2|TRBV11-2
TGTGCCAGCAGCTTAGGGGGGGTCGTGTATGGCTACACCTTC
CASSLGGVVYGYTF
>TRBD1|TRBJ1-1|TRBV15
TGTGCCACCAGCAGAGGGACAGGGGGCGACACTGAAGCTTTCTTT
CATSRGTGGDTEAFF
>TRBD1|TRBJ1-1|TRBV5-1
TGCGCCAGCAGCTTGAGGACAGGGCAGAACACTGAAGCTTTCTTT
CASSLRTGQNTEAFF
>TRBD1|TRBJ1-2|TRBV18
TGTGCCAGCTCACCCAGGACAGGGGATCCCTATGGCTACACCTTC
CASSPRTGDPYGYTF
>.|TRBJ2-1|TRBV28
TGTGCCAGCATCACGCCCGGGACTCACCACAATGAGCAGTTCTTC
CASITPGTHHNEQFF
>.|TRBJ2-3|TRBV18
TGTGCCAGCTCACCGGTCGGGTACGGTGTAGATACGCAGTATTTT
CASSPVGYGVDTQYF
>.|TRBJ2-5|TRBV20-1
TGCAGTGCTACCCTTATCGGGGAGCAGTACTTC
CSATLIGEQYF
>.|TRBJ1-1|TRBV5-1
TGCGCCAGCAGCTTCGGTAGGAGGACTGAAGCTTTCTTT
CASSFGRRTEAFF
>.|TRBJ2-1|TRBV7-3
TGTGCCAGCAGCTTCGGTTCCTACCCTAATGAGCAGTTCTTC
CASSFGSYPNEQFF
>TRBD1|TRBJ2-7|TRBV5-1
TGCGCCAGCAGCTGGACAGGGGAACCCTACGAGCAGTACTTC
CASSWTGEPYEQYF
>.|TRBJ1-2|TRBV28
TGTGCCAGCAGTTTATCCCGGGGACTTAACTATGGCTACACCTTC
CASSLSRGLNYGYTF
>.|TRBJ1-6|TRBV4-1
TGCGCCAGCAGCCAAGATCGACGGACTGCGGAACCCCTCCACTTT
CASSQDRRTAEPLHF
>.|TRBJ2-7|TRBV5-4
TGTGCCAGCAGCTTGGAACAGGAAGGAAATCAGTACTTC
CASSLEQEGNQYF
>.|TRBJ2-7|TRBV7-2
TGTGCCAGCAGCTCGCCCCGGACGGGAACCTACGAGCAGTACTTC
CASSSPRTGTYEQYF